One sample yielded the 15 T cell receptor beta chains listed below, sequenced in a study of blood T cell repertoires in COVID-19 (dated by TCRdb to 2018 to 2021). Libraries came from the immunoSEQ multiplex PCR assay. TCRdb carries this immuneACCESS record with in-frame sequences only. Its versions omit some clonotypes, under half of them owing to an unresolved V gene in the studies checked, with the rest unexplained. The sample table contains 150,000 or so clones; only one count was recorded for more than 80% of them. The ten most abundant clones make up 12% of the sample. The sample taken for sequencing was PBMCs or T cells enriched from blood (not recorded which). The receptors come from a middle-aged man who had recovered from COVID-19.

The chain links TRBV30 to TRBJ1-4; TRBD1 is a possible D gene (5 bases). The CDR3 length is 15 residues. The V gene lost 1 base and the J gene lost 0 bases, with 9 bases spanning the gap. Germline CDR1 and CDR2: GTSNPN and SVGIG (reference sequence). The CDR3 region has the DNA TGTGCCTGGAGTGGGGGGGACCCAACTAATGAAAAACTGTTTTTT. It yields the protein CAWSGGDPTNEKLFF.

The chain has TRBV2 and TRBJ2-1; D is perhaps TRBD2 (6 bases). The CDR3 covers 14 residues. Per germline, CDR1 SNHLY and CDR2 FYNNEI. V gave up 7 bases and J gave up 1 base, with 11 bases separating them. CDR3 loop: CASIGGRSYNEQFF. In DNA, the CDR3 is TGTGCCAGCATCGGGGGACGATCCTACAATGAGCAGTTCTTC.

The chain recombines TRBV20-1 with TRBJ1-2, with no clear D. Germline lookup yields CDR1 DFQATT and CDR2 SNEGSKA (reference sequence). Trimming removed 3 bases at V and 4 bases at J, with 6 bases between. This CDR3 contains 11 residues. This CDR3 is CSASGSYGYTF. The CDR3 nucleotides read TGCAGTGCTAGTGGCAGCTATGGCTACACCTTC.

This chain links TRBV6-5 with TRBJ1-1, with 7 bases lining up with TRBD1. The CDR3 extends over 14 amino acids. J gave up 1 base and V 4 bases, and 3 bases lay outside the gene matches. Germline V gene lookup returns CDR1 MNHEY and CDR2 SVGAGI. CDR3 DNA sequence: TGTGCCAGCAGTTTCGACAGGGCGAACACTGAAGCTTTCTTT. Translated: CASSFDRANTEAFF.

This clone appeared a few times. This chain connects TRBV5-1 to TRBJ1-6, with 9 bases matching TRBD1. In germline, CDR1 is SGHRS, CDR2 YFSETQ. V was clipped by 2 bases and J by 8 bases; unmatched bases: 5. This CDR3 is 15 amino acids long. CDR3 residues: CASSFTGQGHSPLHF. The CDR3 DNA follows: TGCGCCAGCAGCTTCACGGGACAGGGTCATTCACCCCTCCACTTT.

The V gene is TRBV11-2, the J gene TRBJ1-1, with a tentative D call TRBD1 (5 bases). Germline V gives CDR1 SGHAT, CDR2 FQNNGV. V was trimmed by 5 bases and J by 8 bases, leaving 12 bases between them. The CDR3 is 12 residues long. The CDR3 DNA reads as TGTGCCAGCAGCCTCGGGACTCCGGAAGCTTTCTTT. Protein: CASSLGTPEAFF. The whole variable domain, filled in from reference TRBV11-2 and TRBJ1-1, reads EAGVAQSPRYKIIEKRQSVAFWCNPISGHATLYWYQQILGQGPKLLIQFQNNGVVDDSQLPKDRFSAERLKGVDSTLKIQPAKLEDSAVYLCASSLGTPEAFFGQGTRLTVV.

The chain employs TRBV19 and TRBJ2-2, with TRBD1 matching 8 bases. The V and J ends lost 6 bases and 3 bases, in that order; junction bases with no gene match: 6. Germline V gene data show CDR1 as LNHDA and CDR2 as SQIVND (reference sequence). This CDR3 has 15 residues. This CDR3 reads CASRSRGRYTGELFF. The CDR3 DNA reads as TGTGCCAGTAGGTCCAGGGGGCGTTACACCGGGGAGCTGTTTTTT. Together with reference TRBV19 and TRBJ2-2, the CDR3 gives the full variable domain: DGGITQSPKYLFRKEGQNVTLSCEQNLNHDAMYWYRQDPGQGLRLIYYSQIVNDFQKGDIAEGYSVSREKKESFPLTVTSAQKNPTAFYLCASRSRGRYTGELFFGEGSRLTVL.

This clone was detected once. The CDR3 is CASSDSTSGGAGGELFF. In nucleotides, the CDR3 is TGTGCCAGCAGTGACTCGACTAGCGGGGGGGCCGGCGGGGAGCTGTTTTTT. This chain joins TRBV6-4 and TRBJ2-2; TRBD2 matches 14 bases. The CDR3 loop spans 17 amino acids. Unmatched junction bases numbered 4, after V lost 0 bases and J lost 7 bases. Per the germline V gene, CDR1 is MRHNA and CDR2 is SNTAGT.

The rearrangement links TRBV3-1 (or the pseudogene TRBV3-2) to TRBJ2-1; 9 bases are shared with TRBD2. This CDR3 is built from 14 residues. Trimming took 0 bases from V and 10 from J; bases not matched to a gene: 4. In germline, CDR1 is LGHDT, CDR2 YNNKEL (reference sequence). The CDR3 sequence is CASSQEWAGGEQFF. CDR3 sequence (DNA): TGTGCCAGCAGCCAAGAATGGGCGGGGGGGGAGCAGTTCTTC.

The chain combines TRBV6-6 with TRBJ1-2; D may be TRBD1 (6 bases). The V end was cut by 7 bases, the J end by 7 bases, with 22 bases between. The germline CDR1 and CDR2 sequences are MNHNY and SVGAGI (reference sequence). The CDR3 covers 15 residues. CDR3: CASTRTGSAQGGYTF. The CDR3 nucleotides read TGTGCCAGCACTCGGACGGGATCCGCACAGGGTGGCTACACCTTC.

The chain recombines TRBV4-2 with TRBJ1-1, with 8 positions matching TRBD1. Per the germline V gene, CDR1 is LGHNA and CDR2 is YNFKEQ. V was clipped by 4 bases and J by 2 bases; unmatched bases: 9. The CDR3 consists of 16 residues. The CDR3: CASSPRDRIYNTEAFF. CDR3 bases: TGTGCCAGCAGCCCCCGGGACAGGATATACAACACTGAAGCTTTCTTT.

The chain links TRBV19 to TRBJ2-5, with TRBD1 matching 8 bases. After removal of 4 bases from V and 3 bases from J, the junction contained 13 bases not matched to a gene. The CDR3 sequence is 17 residues long. Germline CDR1 is LNHDA and CDR2 is SQIVND (reference sequence). The CDR3 DNA reads TGTGCCAGTAGTACCCGACAGGGGATGGACGGCAAAGAGACCCAGTACTTC. The encoded protein is CASSTRQGMDGKETQYF.

This chain joins TRBV6-2 or TRBV6-3 and TRBJ2-5; 8 bases are shared with TRBD2. V lost 0 bases, J lost 3 bases, and 3 bases stayed unmatched. CDR3 length: 15 amino acids. CDR1 and CDR2 (germline): MNHEY, SVGEGT. For the CDR3, the DNA is TGTGCCAGCAGTTACTCTGGGCGGGGGGAAGAGACCCAGTACTTC. Translation: CASSYSGRGEETQYF.

V gene TRBV11-2 combines with J gene TRBJ1-1; D is uncertain. Germline V CDR1 and CDR2: SGHAT, FQNNGV. The length of the CDR3 is 13 residues. V was trimmed by 5 bases and J by 3 bases, leaving 10 bases between them. The CDR3 sequence is CASSLRLDTEAFF. Written as DNA, the CDR3 is TGTGCCAGCAGCCTCAGACTCGACACTGAAGCTTTCTTT.

This chain uses TRBV7-9 with TRBJ1-4, with a weak D call TRBD1 (5 bases). This CDR3 spans 14 amino acids. Trimming took 5 bases from V and 2 from J, leaving 9 bases between them. Per germline, CDR1 SEHNR and CDR2 FQNEAQ (reference sequence). CDR3 loop: CASSPGGTNEKLFF. CDR3 DNA sequence: TGTGCCAGCAGCCCCGGGGGGACTAATGAAAAACTGTTTTTT. The full variable domain, its missing parts supplied by reference TRBV7-9 and TRBJ1-4, is DTGVSQNPRHKITKRGQNVTFRCDPISEHNRLYWYRQTLGQGPEFLTYFQNEAQLEKSRLLSDRFSAERPKGSFSTLEIQRTEQGDSAMYLCASSPGGTNEKLFFGSGTQLSVL.